The clone carrying this T cell receptor (beta chain) appeared a few times. These data come from a study of blood T cell repertoires in COVID-19. The overall study: Sites in the United States, Italy and Spain provided acute and convalescent COVID-19 samples. The cDNA or gDNA used as material had been derived from T cells, B-cell-depleted T cells, or PBMCs.

Some clones are missing from TCRdb's copy, which holds only in-frame ones; the method was immunoSEQ multiplex PCR. The sample shows 250,000 or so clones, around 85% of them seen only once. The CDR3 length is 14 residues. Germline values: CDR1 MNHEY, CDR2 SVGAGI. Trimming removed 6 bases from V and 5 bases from J; junction bases left unmatched: 9. The sample was peripheral blood. The TCR was taken from a woman aged 55-70 years with active or convalescent COVID-19. The chain couples TRBV6-5 to TRBJ1-2, with 7 bases that match TRBD1. CDR3 protein: CASRPEGARYGYTF. CDR3 DNA: TGTGCCAGCAGGCCAGAGGGGGCTCGGTATGGCTACACCTTC.